The entry below gives a single T cell receptor beta chain sequence along with its context. Its antigen is unknown. Base qualities are missing; no much larger clone stands one base away. The CDR3 regions of human TCRbeta chains were subjected to immunosequencing. Concerning the study's data processing: TCRs in the repertoires were matched against a reference library of SARS-CoV-2-specific TCRs that had been generated with the MIRA antigen-specificity platform. Breadth meant the fraction of unique TCRs that were SARS-CoV-2-associated, whereas depth meant the fraction of total T cells that were SARS-CoV-2-associated. Each spike-specific TCR was assigned to its reactive spike region and to a CD4 or CD8 class using the MIRA data. Log10-transformed breadth and depth values were compared by one-way ANOVA with Sidak's multiple comparisons tests. TCRdb provides this immuneACCESS table in a form limited to in-frame rearrangements. Some clones are lacking; in checked studies, under half of them reflect an unresolved V gene, and why the rest are absent is not known. V and J calls and clone size are as listed in that table; D and trimming were resolved from the DNA. This sample holds 100,000 to 150,000 clones; 88% were observed only once. Around 5.6% of the sample is held by the ten biggest clonotypes.

The data stem from a study of T cell responses to AZD1222 COVID-19 vaccine (dated by TCRdb to the early 2020s). With regard to the full study: AZD1222 recipients given second doses at about 4 weeks or at about 12 weeks were pooled, since spike-specific TCR depth and breadth were not found to differ between the two schedules. TCR sequencing covered fewer than 250 trial participants: 200 to 220 given two doses of AZD1222 and around 26 given two doses of MenACWY control vaccine. Trial participants were enrolled by age into subgroups of 18-55, 56-69 and 70-plus years, and 148, 28 and 57 TCR-sequenced participants, respectively, were included in these subgroups. On the study overall, not on this receptor specifically: Because no day 14 peak-response samples were available, repertoires were characterized only after the peak T cell response. Nearly half of unique spike-specific TCRs reportedly recognized epitopes outside regions mutated in the B.1.351 and B.1.1.7 variants. In the small 56-69-year group, the increase in depth fell short of significance, most likely because of low power. A significant rise in spike-specific TCR breadth and depth was observed after two AZD1222 doses relative to day 0 and relative to MenACWY recipients. The vaccine-associated CD4 TCRs covered the entire spike protein, and the dominant responses fell in regions 160-218 and 743-854. Participants were mostly white British, with more females than males. The authors suggested clonal diversity may have been underestimated. Only five or six AZD1222 recipients were SARS-CoV-2 seropositive at baseline, limiting conclusions about previously exposed vaccinees.

CDR3 length: 17 amino acids, cysteine to phenylalanine. CDR3 DNA only is kept here, 51 bases in frame from base 1. Ends trimmed: V by 5 bases, J by 8 bases; bases unmatched to a gene: 15. Looking up the germline V gene yields CDR1 SGHTS and CDR2 YDEGEE. Interpreted using the paper, the time point label stands for: baseline before first vaccination. Vaccinee samples were obtained from the UK trials COV001 and COV002, which included a single-blind randomized controlled phase 2/3 trial of AZD1222 (ChAdOx1 nCoV-19) in healthy adults. Trial participant PBMC samples were collected at day 0 and day 28 after the second dose for TCRbeta chain sequencing.

This TCR was sampled from an adult in good health. Sequenced here: peripheral blood, sampled on day 0 of AZD1222 vaccination. The V gene is TRBV5-8 and the J gene is TRBJ2-1, and 11 junctional nucleotides match TRBD2. The nucleotide sequence reads TGTGCCAGCAGGACCTGGGGTAGCGGGGGGGCCGTATATGAGCAGTTCTTC. Translated, this is CASRTWGSGGAVYEQFF.